This T cell receptor beta chain was captured in a study of glioma-infiltrating T cells. This CDR3 spans 16 amino acids. The germline gives CDR1 MNHEY, CDR2 SVGEGT. With regard to this clonotype: Antigen specificity is unknown. One base away lies a much larger clone, so this may be a sequencing read error.

The iRepertoire nested amplicon-rescue multiplex PCR amplified TCR alpha and beta CDR3s from RNA. For one-step reverse transcription and amplification, about 85-400 ng of tissue mRNA or PBMC total RNA was used. One entry per CDR3 protein, called by TCRdb with MiXCR from the multiplex PCR reads. The data contain approximately 400,000 distinct CDR3 sequences, approximately 42% of them singletons. The study's findings and limits: Only very few CDR3 sequences appeared in both tissue and blood. A blood CDR3 motif signature was depleted in highly divergent patients.

This TCR derives from a human donor with low-grade glioma or glioblastoma, undergoing nonglioma brain surgery, or in good health (not recorded which). The chain combines TRBV6-2 or TRBV6-3 with TRBJ2-3; TRBD2 might be the D (6 bases). The sample taken for sequencing was glioma tissue, nonneoplastic brain tissue, or PBMCs (not recorded which). CDR3 region: CASTNGGSRSTDTKYF. The CDR3 DNA follows: TGTGCCAGCACCAACGGAGGGTCTCGGTCCACAGATACGAAGTATTTT.